The count of the clone carrying this TCR beta chain is one. Once RNA had been extracted, it was reverse transcribed into cDNA to act as the sequencing template. Profiled with immunoSEQ multiplex PCR; TCRdb holds only in-frame clones, not every one. The sample lists more than 100,000 clones, approximately 60% occurring once. The data were taken from a study of CD8+ T cells in alopecia areata. This CDR3 has 14 residues. V shed 2 bases and J shed 0 bases, with 7 bases lying between them. Germline CDR1 MNHEY, CDR2 SMNVEV (reference sequence). The chain is built from TRBV27 and TRBJ1-1, with D unclear. The sample consisted of CD4+ T cells sorted from blood. This receptor was obtained from a human donor in good health. The CDR3 bases are TGTGCCAGCAGTTTAAAGGGCCTGAACACTGAAGCTTTCTTT. Translated: CASSLKGLNTEAFF.